These T cell receptor beta chains were read from a single sample in a study of T cells in Graves' hyperthyroidism and ophthalmopathy. TCRdb re-analysed the multiplex PCR reads in MiXCR, keeping a single row per CDR3 protein. The sample lists hundreds of thousands of distinct CDR3 sequences, around 24% occurring once. Sequences were obtained from blood. Source of these receptors: a woman under 40 with Graves' ophthalmopathy. Both conserved end residues are part of each CDR3. Fields, in order: J gene, CDR3 length, D gene, V gene, clone size, CDR3 DNA, CDR3 protein. D genes are given only for firm matches. Clone sizes are given selectively: once, few, many, or a class where the clone is expanded.

J gene: TRBJ1-2
CDR3 length: 12
D gene: -
V gene: TRBV6-1
clone size: few
CDR3 DNA: TGTGCCACCCTCGACGGATTCTATGGCTACACCTTC
CDR3 protein: CATLDGFYGYTF

J gene: TRBJ2-7
CDR3 length: 14
D gene: -
V gene: TRBV28
clone size: once
CDR3 DNA: TGTGCCAGCAGCCCCGGGGGTTCAGCCTACGAGCAGTACTTC
CDR3 protein: CASSPGGSAYEQYF

J gene: TRBJ1-1
CDR3 length: 14
D gene: TRBD1
V gene: TRBV20-1
clone size: -
CDR3 DNA: TGCAGTGCTAGAGGTTGGGACAGGAACACTGGAGCTTTCTTT
CDR3 protein: CSARGWDRNTGAFF

J gene: TRBJ1-2
CDR3 length: 16
D gene: -
V gene: TRBV7-8
clone size: -
CDR3 DNA: TGTGCCAGCAGCCCCAGGCGGGGTGTCAGAAACTATGGCTACACCTTC
CDR3 protein: CASSPRRGVRNYGYTF

J gene: TRBJ1-2
CDR3 length: 15
D gene: -
V gene: TRBV20-1
clone size: many
CDR3 DNA: TGCAGTGCCCCCTCCGGACCGGGGCCCCTCTATGGCTACACCTTC
CDR3 protein: CSAPSGPGPLYGYTF

J gene: TRBJ1-1
CDR3 length: 13
D gene: TRBD1
V gene: TRBV7-9
clone size: -
CDR3 DNA: TGTGCCAGCAGGTCGGGACAGGGTGAATCCGCTTTCTTT
CDR3 protein: CASRSGQGESAFF

J gene: TRBJ2-2
CDR3 length: 16
D gene: TRBD2
V gene: TRBV15
clone size: many
CDR3 DNA: TGTGCCACCAGCAGAACCCTAGCGGGGGTAACCGGGGAGCTGTTTTTT
CDR3 protein: CATSRTLAGVTGELFF

J gene: TRBJ1-2
CDR3 length: 13
D gene: -
V gene: TRBV6-1
clone size: -
CDR3 DNA: TGTGCCAGCAGTGTAGGGATTGTATATGGCTACACCTTC
CDR3 protein: CASSVGIVYGYTF

J gene: TRBJ1-2
CDR3 length: 11
D gene: -
V gene: TRBV29-1
clone size: many
CDR3 DNA: TGCAGCGTCGGACAGCTCTATGGCTACACCTTC
CDR3 protein: CSVGQLYGYTF

J gene: TRBJ1-1
CDR3 length: 14
D gene: -
V gene: TRBV19
clone size: -
CDR3 DNA: TGTGCCAGCGAGTCCTGGAGTTCGGGTACTGAAGCTTTCTTT
CDR3 protein: CASESWSSGTEAFF

J gene: TRBJ2-5
CDR3 length: 14
D gene: -
V gene: TRBV12-3/TRBV12-4
clone size: many
CDR3 DNA: TGTGCCAGCAGTTTACTCCAGGCCCTTGAGACCCAGTACTTC
CDR3 protein: CASSLLQALETQYF

J gene: TRBJ1-1
CDR3 length: 15
D gene: -
V gene: TRBV7-2
clone size: -
CDR3 DNA: TGTGCCAGCAGCTTACAGGGAGGACGGAACACTGAAGCTTTCTTT
CDR3 protein: CASSLQGGRNTEAFF

J gene: TRBJ2-5
CDR3 length: 14
D gene: -
V gene: TRBV20-1
clone size: -
CDR3 DNA: TGCAGTGCTACCGGGTGGGGGGCTGCGGAGACCCAGTACTTC
CDR3 protein: CSATGWGAAETQYF

J gene: TRBJ1-1
CDR3 length: 15
D gene: -
V gene: TRBV27
clone size: many
CDR3 DNA: TGTGCCAGCAGTTTAAAGGTCCCCGGGAACACTGAAGCTTTCTTT
CDR3 protein: CASSLKVPGNTEAFF

J gene: TRBJ2-7
CDR3 length: 15
D gene: TRBD2
V gene: TRBV5-1
clone size: -
CDR3 DNA: TGCGCCAGCAGCTTGAGGGCTAGCGGGGACTACGAGCAGTACTTC
CDR3 protein: CASSLRASGDYEQYF

J gene: TRBJ1-1
CDR3 length: 14
D gene: -
V gene: TRBV7-9
clone size: -
CDR3 DNA: TGTGCCAGCAGCTTAGGTGGATTTGGGGCTGAAGCTTTCTTT
CDR3 protein: CASSLGGFGAEAFF

J gene: TRBJ2-7
CDR3 length: 14
D gene: -
V gene: TRBV20-1
clone size: many
CDR3 DNA: TGCAGTGCTAGTTCTCCCCGACAGTCATACGAGCAGTACTTC
CDR3 protein: CSASSPRQSYEQYF

J gene: TRBJ1-2
CDR3 length: 14
D gene: -
V gene: TRBV19
clone size: -
CDR3 DNA: TGTGCCAGTAGCCCTGGGGCAGGGCTTTTGAGCTACACCTTC
CDR3 protein: CASSPGAGLLSYTF

J gene: TRBJ2-7
CDR3 length: 13
D gene: -
V gene: TRBV19
clone size: few
CDR3 DNA: TGTGCCAGTAAAGAGGGGCCGACCTACGAGCAGTACTTC
CDR3 protein: CASKEGPTYEQYF

J gene: TRBJ2-5
CDR3 length: 14
D gene: -
V gene: TRBV20-1
clone size: many
CDR3 DNA: TGCAGTGCTATAGGGGGATACAGCGGAGAGACCCAGTACTTC
CDR3 protein: CSAIGGYSGETQYF

J gene: TRBJ2-5
CDR3 length: 14
D gene: TRBD2
V gene: TRBV20-1
clone size: many
CDR3 DNA: TGCAGTGCAACGACTAGCGGGGGGGAAGAGACCCAGTACTTC
CDR3 protein: CSATTSGGEETQYF

J gene: TRBJ2-7
CDR3 length: 14
D gene: TRBD1
V gene: TRBV12-3/TRBV12-4
clone size: few
CDR3 DNA: TGTGCCAGCAGTCTCCGGGACAGGGGTGGAGAGCAGTACTTC
CDR3 protein: CASSLRDRGGEQYF

J gene: TRBJ2-7
CDR3 length: 14
D gene: -
V gene: TRBV12-3/TRBV12-4
clone size: many
CDR3 DNA: TGTGCCAGCAGTTTAGCGTACGGCCGGGACGAGCAGTACTTC
CDR3 protein: CASSLAYGRDEQYF

J gene: TRBJ2-7
CDR3 length: 17
D gene: TRBD1
V gene: TRBV7-3
clone size: many
CDR3 DNA: TGTGCCAGCAGCGTAGGACAGGGACCTTTTCCCGCCTACGAGCAGTACTTC
CDR3 protein: CASSVGQGPFPAYEQYF

J gene: TRBJ2-5
CDR3 length: 13
D gene: -
V gene: TRBV10-1
clone size: -
CDR3 DNA: TGCGCCAGCAGTGAGCAGGGAATGGGGACCCAGTACTTC
CDR3 protein: CASSEQGMGTQYF

J gene: TRBJ2-7
CDR3 length: 12
D gene: -
V gene: TRBV29-1
clone size: once
CDR3 DNA: TGCAGCGTTGGGACTTATGGGAACGAGCAGTACTTC
CDR3 protein: CSVGTYGNEQYF

J gene: TRBJ2-7
CDR3 length: 13
D gene: -
V gene: TRBV20-1
clone size: few
CDR3 DNA: TGCAGTGCTAGTGAGGTGGTAGACTACGAGCAGTACTTC
CDR3 protein: CSASEVVDYEQYF

J gene: TRBJ1-5
CDR3 length: 13
D gene: -
V gene: TRBV6-1
clone size: -
CDR3 DNA: TGTTCCAGCAACACTTATAGCAATCAGCCCCAGCATTTT
CDR3 protein: CSSNTYSNQPQHF